This T cell receptor beta chain was documented in a study of cytomegalovirus exposure and HLA in healthy donors. A word on this clone: No antigen is known for it.

Study-wide results and limits: Across donors, sequencing depth was assumed by presence/absence analyses to be roughly uniform. Later analysis identified a missense DCLRE1C variant that was linked to TCR beta V- and J-gene trimming.

This CDR3 has 16 residues. Germline V gene data show CDR1 as SGHRS and CDR2 as YFSETQ. V lost 0 bases, J lost 1 base, and 13 bases lay in between. PCR employed 60 Vbeta and 13 Jbeta primers. In the original processing: Some 11 million of the roughly 80 million unique TCR beta chains counted in a later analysis were shared. Method: immunoSEQ multiplex PCR; TCRdb's copy keeps in-frame clones and lacks some. That table gives V, J and clone size, and the DNA gave D and trimming. The data contain roughly 120,000 clones, 82% of them seen just once; the ten biggest clones take up roughly 2.5%. This chain joins TRBV5-1 and TRBJ1-1; possibly TRBD1 for D (6 bases). The receptor was isolated from a woman under 30 in good health and CMV-seronegative. Sequenced sample: PBMCs. CDR3 amino acids: CASSLAQYRENTEAFF. CDR3 nucleotide sequence: TGCGCCAGCAGCTTGGCCCAGTACAGGGAGAACACTGAAGCTTTCTTT.